The clone carrying this T cell receptor (beta chain) was found a few times. Antigen unknown. Reverse transcribing all isolated RNA meant expressed TCRB transcripts were sequenced. This table comes from immunoSEQ multiplex PCR, and its TCRdb copy is limited to in-frame clones, with some not included. Counted here are about 350,000 clones, around a fifth occurring once; the ten biggest clones make up around 0.04%. Trimming removed 7 bases from V and 5 bases from J; junction bases left unmatched: 4. Germline V CDR1 and CDR2: SNHLY, FYNNEI. The CDR3 loop spans 14 amino acids. This sample is part of a study of beta chain features in type 1 diabetes. Whole-study results and caveats: Equally in patients and controls, PCR might preferentially amplify shorter templates.

The chain couples TRBV2 to TRBJ2-5; 13 bases align to TRBD2. The sample taken for sequencing was naive CD4+ T cells from blood. The sequence came from a woman between 18 and 30 years old in good health. CDR3 sequence reads: CASTSTSGGETQYF. CDR3 nucleotides: TGTGCCAGCACATCGACTAGCGGGGGGGAGACCCAGTACTTC.